The next 19 T cell receptor beta chains were all read from a single sample in a study of blood T cell repertoires in COVID-19. Method: immunoSEQ multiplex PCR; TCRdb's copy keeps in-frame clones and lacks some. The table lists 360,000 or so clones, 87% of them singletons. Sequencing was carried out using PBMCs or T cells enriched from blood (not recorded which). These TCRs come from a young woman who had recovered from COVID-19.

This sequence joins TRBV2 and TRBJ2-7; TRBD2 matches at 11 bases. This CDR3 contains 16 residues. Germline V CDR1 and CDR2: SNHLY, FYNNEI. V gave up 4 bases and J gave up 7 bases; unmatched junction bases: 12. This CDR3 is CASSAADSGRAREQYF. CDR3 DNA sequence: TGTGCCAGCAGTGCGGCAGATAGCGGGAGGGCCAGGGAGCAGTACTTC.

The chain uses TRBV6-1 and TRBJ1-1; D unclear. CDR3 length: 12 amino acids. Per germline, CDR1 MNHNS and CDR2 SASEGT. The V end was cut by 3 bases, the J end by 11 bases, with 13 bases between. CDR3 coding DNA: TGTGCCAGCAGTGATTGGGCAGGTCCCGCTTTCTTT. The encoded protein is CASSDWAGPAFF.

V gene TRBV30 combines with J gene TRBJ2-1; no clear D gene. There are 15 residues in the CDR3. V was trimmed by 0 bases and J by 0 bases, leaving 9 bases between them. The germline CDR1 and CDR2 sequences are GTSNPN and SVGIG (reference sequence). CDR3 protein: CAWSVSGSSYNEQFF. CDR3 DNA: TGTGCCTGGAGTGTTTCAGGAAGCTCCTACAATGAGCAGTTCTTC.

This clone was seen only a few times. The V and J genes are TRBV29-1 and TRBJ1-5; possibly TRBD1 for D (6 bases). V lost 4 bases and J lost 4, with 11 bases in between. The CDR3 extends over 13 amino acids. The germline CDR1 and CDR2 sequences are SQVTM and ANQGSEA. CDR3 amino acids: CSVGTAVNQPQHF. The CDR3 bases are TGCAGCGTTGGGACAGCGGTAAATCAGCCCCAGCATTTT.

V and J are TRBV4-1 and TRBJ1-1; D possibly corresponds to TRBD1 (6 bases). Germline-derived CDR1 and CDR2 are MGHRA and YSYEKL. This CDR3 region has 15 residues. The V and J ends lost 1 base and 3 bases respectively, with 12 bases between them. The CDR3 DNA follows: TGCGCCAGCAGCCAAGTAAATCCAGGGGACACTGAAGCTTTCTTT. Translation: CASSQVNPGDTEAFF.

The chain recombines TRBV19 with TRBJ1-1; D possibly corresponds to TRBD1 (5 bases). Germline assignment: CDR1 LNHDA and CDR2 SQIVND (reference sequence). Trimming stripped 5 bases from V and 10 bases from J, with 14 bases between. This CDR3 has 12 amino acids. DNA of the CDR3: TGTGCCAGTAGTGAACCCGGGGGAGTAGCTTTCTTT. Translated: CASSEPGGVAFF.

V gene TRBV27 combines with J gene TRBJ2-7; 7 bases agree with TRBD2. The CDR3 has 16 amino acids. The V segment lost 5 bases and the J segment 0 bases; nucleotides outside the gene matches: 10. From germline, CDR1 is MNHEY and CDR2 SMNVEV (reference sequence). Here the CDR3 DNA reads TGTGCCAGCAGTCCATCTCCGGGACTACACTCCTACGAGCAGTACTTC. This translates into CASSPSPGLHSYEQYF.

CDR3 DNA sequence: TGTGCCAGCAGCTTTGCTGCGGGAGGGCCAGAGGGAGAGACCCAGTACTTC. Amino acids: CASSFAAGGPEGETQYF. The chain uses TRBV12-1 and TRBJ2-5; no DNA check was done on the table's D call, TRBD2. TRBV12-1 is flagged as a pseudogene. The CDR3 covers 17 residues.

This clone came up once. The rearrangement uses TRBV10-3 and TRBJ1-5; perhaps TRBD1 as D (5 bases). Germline V CDR1 and CDR2: ENHRY, SYGVKD. This CDR3 has 14 residues. V was trimmed by 5 bases and J by 6 bases, leaving 14 bases between them. The CDR3 protein is CAISTGQGGQPQHF. The CDR3 DNA sequence: TGTGCCATCAGTACCGGACAAGGCGGTCAGCCCCAGCATTTT.

The V call is TRBV18, the J call TRBJ1-1; TRBD1 matches 7 bases. The junction had 7 bases not matched to a gene; V was cut back by 3 bases and J by 6 bases. The CDR3 consists of 14 residues. CDR1 and CDR2 from the germline V gene are KGHSH and LQKENI. DNA of the CDR3: TGTGCCAGCTCACCGCCTGACAGGGAGTCTGAAGCTTTCTTT. Translating it yields CASSPPDRESEAFF.

This chain links TRBV27 with TRBJ1-6, with D unclear. Germline V gives CDR1 MNHEY, CDR2 SMNVEV (reference sequence). There are 15 residues in the CDR3. V was shortened by 0 bases and J by 9 bases, with 12 bases between the two germline ends. The CDR3 coding sequence is TGTGCCAGCAGTTTATCCGCGGGTTTGGGTTCACCCCTCCACTTT. It encodes CASSLSAGLGSPLHF.

The chain uses TRBV5-1 and TRBJ1-1; D gene uncertain. CDR3 length: 13 amino acids. V was shortened by 5 bases and J by 3 bases, with 11 bases between the two germline ends. Per the germline V gene, CDR1 is SGHRS and CDR2 is YFSETQ. The CDR3 here is CASRGGPDTEAFF. CDR3 DNA sequence: TGCGCCAGCAGAGGCGGCCCTGACACTGAAGCTTTCTTT.

J is TRBJ1-2 and V is TRBV19; TRBD1 is a possible D gene (5 bases). V lost 1 base, J lost 7 bases, and 16 bases lay in between. The CDR3 is 15 residues long. Germline CDR1 reads LNHDA; CDR2 reads SQIVND (reference sequence). This CDR3 is CASSIGPGGAFGYTF. The CDR3 nucleotides are TGTGCCAGTAGTATAGGTCCAGGAGGGGCGTTTGGCTACACCTTC.

This clone counts as medium-sized. The J gene is TRBJ2-2, the V gene TRBV6-1; 8 bases are a match to TRBD2. In germline, CDR1 is MNHNS, CDR2 SASEGT. The CDR3 spans 17 residues. V shed 3 bases, J shed 0 bases, and the junction held 6 bases outside the gene matches. DNA of the CDR3: TGTGCCAGCAGTGATACTAGCGGATTCGCGAACACCGGGGAGCTGTTTTTT. Protein product: CASSDTSGFANTGELFF.

CDR3 protein: CASSDLPGQGAHNEQFF. DNA of the CDR3: TGTGCCAGCAGCGATTTACCGGGACAGGGGGCCCACAATGAGCAGTTCTTC. This rearrangement joins TRBV9 to TRBJ2-1, with 12 bases that match TRBD1. Germline values: CDR1 SGDLS, CDR2 YYNGEE. Trimming cost V 3 bases and J 5 bases; bases outside gene matches: 9. The CDR3 has 17 amino acids. The full variable domain, in which reference TRBV9 and TRBJ2-1 provide the parts outside the CDR3, is DSGVTQTPKHLITATGQRVTLRCSPRSGDLSVYWYQQSLDQGLQFLIQYYNGEERAKGNILERFSAQQFPDLHSELNLSSLELGDSALYFCASSDLPGQGAHNEQFFGPGTRLTVL.

The gene calls are TRBV6-5 and TRBJ1-2; TRBD1 agrees at 9 bases. This CDR3 is built from 15 residues. Trimming cost V 6 bases and J 2 bases; bases outside gene matches: 7. Germline CDR1 is MNHEY and CDR2 is SVGAGI. The CDR3 DNA reads as TGTGCCAGCAGAGGCGACAGGGGGGTAAACTATGGCTACACCTTC. It translates to CASRGDRGVNYGYTF.

The chain combines TRBV10-3 with TRBJ2-2; a weak D match, TRBD2 (7 bases). Germline CDR1 and CDR2: ENHRY and SYGVKD. The length of the CDR3 is 16 residues. Trimming took 0 bases from V and 0 from J, leaving 8 bases between them. CDR3 residues: CAISESGGANTGELFF. The CDR3 region has the DNA TGTGCCATCAGTGAGTCAGGGGGGGCGAACACCGGGGAGCTGTTTTTT.

This chain links TRBV18 with TRBJ2-4, with 11 bases aligning to TRBD1. The J segment lost 0 bases and the V segment lost 5 bases, leaving 3 bases of the junction unmatched. Germline CDR1 is KGHSH and CDR2 is LQKENI. The CDR3 has 16 residues. CDR3 sequence: CASSRTGGQAKNIQYF. The CDR3 bases are TGTGCCAGCTCAAGGACAGGGGGCCAAGCCAAAAACATTCAGTACTTC.

Only one count was recorded for this clone. The rearrangement uses TRBV5-1 and TRBJ2-7; 10 nucleotides align to TRBD1. This CDR3 is 15 amino acids long. V shed 0 bases, J shed 5 bases, and the junction held 5 bases outside the gene matches. Germline values: CDR1 SGHRS, CDR2 YFSETQ. The CDR3 here is CASSLETGGRDEQYF. The CDR3 DNA is TGCGCCAGCAGCTTGGAGACAGGGGGCCGGGACGAGCAGTACTTC.